This TCR beta chain was sequenced for a study of blood T cell repertoires in COVID-19. Study details: Samples of COVID-19 (acute and convalescent) were obtained from the United States, Italy and Spain.

Germline CDR1 LGHNA, CDR2 YNFKEQ. V was clipped by 0 bases and J by 3 bases, with 14 bases between them. This CDR3 comprises 16 residues. Original processing notes: Reference gene primer amplification gave estimated nucleated cell counts. The protocol was immunoSEQ multiplex PCR, while the TCRdb copy is restricted to in-frame clones and leaves out a portion. That table supplies the V and J calls and clone size; D and trimming were determined from the DNA. Of roughly 390,000 clones in the sample, approximately 87% are singletons; the top ten hold 10%. Patients in Seattle were enrolled during active infection, then followed longitudinally.

The sequenced sample consisted of peripheral blood. The genes are TRBV4-2 and TRBJ1-1; perhaps TRBD1 as D (6 bases). The origin of this receptor is a woman in her 30s with COVID-19, enrolled during active disease. This CDR3 reads CASSQDGRQGHTEAFF. In nucleotides, the CDR3 is TGTGCCAGCAGCCAAGACGGGCGGCAGGGGCACACTGAAGCTTTCTTT.